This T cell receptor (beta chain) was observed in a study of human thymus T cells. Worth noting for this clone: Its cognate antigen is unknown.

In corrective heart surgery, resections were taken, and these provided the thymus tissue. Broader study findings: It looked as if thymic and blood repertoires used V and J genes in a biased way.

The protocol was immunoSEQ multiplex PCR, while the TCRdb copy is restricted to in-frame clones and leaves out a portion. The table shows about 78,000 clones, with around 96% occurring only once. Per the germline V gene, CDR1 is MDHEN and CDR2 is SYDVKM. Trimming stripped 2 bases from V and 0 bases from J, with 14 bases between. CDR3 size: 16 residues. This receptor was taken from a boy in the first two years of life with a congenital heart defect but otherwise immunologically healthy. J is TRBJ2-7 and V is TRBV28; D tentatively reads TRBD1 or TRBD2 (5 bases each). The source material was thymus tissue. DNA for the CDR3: TGTGCCAGCAGTTTACTCTCGGCAGGGAGCTCCTACGAGCAGTACTTC. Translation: CASSLLSAGSSYEQYF.